This T cell receptor beta chain was observed in a study of cytomegalovirus exposure and HLA in healthy donors. Study results and caveats: A highly shared variant cluster was judged a likely technical artifact. In a later analysis, specific HLA alleles were associated with around 17,000 TCR beta sequences at a 0.05 false discovery rate. Some TCR beta chains (roughly 160 of them) were listed as cytomegalovirus-associated.

With 60 Vbeta and 13 Jbeta primers, the PCR was carried out. Sequenced by immunoSEQ multiplex PCR; TCRdb stores in-frame clones only, minus some. The table has 150,000 to 200,000 clones, roughly four fifths seen once. This clone has just one count. Its antigen remains unidentified. With V trimmed by 4 bases and J by 6 bases, 8 bases remained unmatched. The CDR3 loop spans 15 amino acids. Germline V CDR1 and CDR2: SGHRS, YFSETQ. The chain is built from TRBV5-1 and TRBJ2-1, with 9 bases that match TRBD2. The sequencing input was PBMCs. The origin of this receptor is a woman younger than 35 in good health and CMV-seropositive. CDR3 sequence: CASSGGGAEFNEQFF. The CDR3 nucleotides read TGCGCCAGCAGCGGCGGGGGGGCCGAGTTCAATGAGCAGTTCTTC. Complete variable domain (other parts from reference TRBV5-1 and TRBJ2-1): KAGVTQTPRYLIKTRGQQVTLSCSPISGHRSVSWYQQTPGQGLQFLFEYFSETQRNKGNFPGRFSGRQFSNSRSEMNVSTLELGDSALYLCASSGGGAEFNEQFFGPGTRLTVL.